This record looks at one TCR beta chain sequence and its context. The data stem from a study of PD-L1 blockade in urothelial cancer. Study information: Every 3 weeks, patients received intravenous atezolizumab 1,200 mg, beginning 2014. About nine tenths of the roughly 29 patients were men who had bladder-origin urothelial cancer.

Germline values: CDR1 LNHDA, CDR2 SQIVND (reference sequence). V was trimmed by 6 bases and J by 4 bases, leaving 17 bases between them. The CDR3 has 15 amino acids. This table comes from immunoSEQ multiplex PCR, and its TCRdb copy is limited to in-frame clones, with some not included. The data show some 51,000 clones, with approximately 90% seen just once and less than 2.5% held by the top ten. The time point was: peripheral blood 6 weeks after treatment start. Locally advanced or metastatic urothelial carcinoma affected the patients. The TCR sequence derives from a man aged 55 to 70 with urothelial cancer. The gene calls are TRBV19 and TRBJ2-3, with D perhaps matching TRBD1 (5 bases). The sequencing used PBMCs, collected around atezolizumab (anti-PD-L1) treatment. CDR3 DNA: TGTGCCAGTAGGGGCCAGGGTAGGATTGCAGATACGCAGTATTTT. Protein product: CASRGQGRIADTQYF.